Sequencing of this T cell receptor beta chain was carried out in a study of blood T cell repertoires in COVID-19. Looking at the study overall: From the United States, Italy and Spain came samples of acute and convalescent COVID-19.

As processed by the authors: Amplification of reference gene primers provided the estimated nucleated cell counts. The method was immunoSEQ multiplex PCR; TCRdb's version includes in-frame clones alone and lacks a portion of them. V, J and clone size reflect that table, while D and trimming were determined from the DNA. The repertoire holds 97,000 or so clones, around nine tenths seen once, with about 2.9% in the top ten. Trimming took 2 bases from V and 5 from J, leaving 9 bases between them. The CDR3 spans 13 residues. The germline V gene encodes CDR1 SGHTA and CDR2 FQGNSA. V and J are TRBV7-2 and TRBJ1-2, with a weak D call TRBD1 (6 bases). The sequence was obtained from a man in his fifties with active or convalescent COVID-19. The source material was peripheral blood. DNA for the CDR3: TGTGCCAGCAGCTTAAACAGGGATTATGGCTACACCTTC. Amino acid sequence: CASSLNRDYGYTF.